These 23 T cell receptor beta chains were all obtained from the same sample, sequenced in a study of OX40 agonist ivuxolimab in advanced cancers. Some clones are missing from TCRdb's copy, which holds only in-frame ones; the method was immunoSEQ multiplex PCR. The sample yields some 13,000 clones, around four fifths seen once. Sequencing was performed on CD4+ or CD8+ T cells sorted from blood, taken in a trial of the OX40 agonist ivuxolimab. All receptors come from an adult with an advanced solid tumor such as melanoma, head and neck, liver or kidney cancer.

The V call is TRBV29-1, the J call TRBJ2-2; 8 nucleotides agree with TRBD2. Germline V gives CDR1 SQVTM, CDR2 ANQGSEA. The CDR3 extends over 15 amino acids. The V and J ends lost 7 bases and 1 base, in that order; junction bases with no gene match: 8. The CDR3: CSASGGSLNTGELFF. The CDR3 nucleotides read TGCAGCGCCTCGGGAGGGTCCCTGAACACCGGGGAGCTGTTTTTT.

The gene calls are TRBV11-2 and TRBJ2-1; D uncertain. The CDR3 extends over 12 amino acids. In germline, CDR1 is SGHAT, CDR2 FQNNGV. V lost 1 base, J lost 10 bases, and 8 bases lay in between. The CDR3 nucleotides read TGTGCCAGCAGCTTAGTGAGCCTCGAGCAGTTCTTC. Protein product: CASSLVSLEQFF.

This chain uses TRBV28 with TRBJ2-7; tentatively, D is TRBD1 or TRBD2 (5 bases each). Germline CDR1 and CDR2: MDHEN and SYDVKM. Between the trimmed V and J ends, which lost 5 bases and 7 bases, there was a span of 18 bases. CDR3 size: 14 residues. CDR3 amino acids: CASSPQEALWEQYF. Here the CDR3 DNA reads TGTGCCAGCAGTCCACAGGAGGCGCTGTGGGAGCAGTACTTC. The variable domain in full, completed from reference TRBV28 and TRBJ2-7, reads DVKVTQSSRYLVKRTGEKVFLECVQDMDHENMFWYRQDPGLGLRLIYFSYDVKMKEKGDIPEGYSVSREKKERFSLILESASTNQTSMYLCASSPQEALWEQYFGPGTRLTVT.

The CDR3 is CSVKGRSSGYTF. CDR3 sequence (DNA): TGCAGCGTCAAGGGACGGTCTTCTGGCTACACCTTC. This chain links TRBV29-1 with TRBJ1-2; tentative D call: TRBD1 (5 bases). CDR3 length: 12 residues. The V gene's germline CDR1 is SQVTM and CDR2 ANQGSEA. The V gene lost 6 bases and the J gene lost 7 bases, with 15 bases spanning the gap.

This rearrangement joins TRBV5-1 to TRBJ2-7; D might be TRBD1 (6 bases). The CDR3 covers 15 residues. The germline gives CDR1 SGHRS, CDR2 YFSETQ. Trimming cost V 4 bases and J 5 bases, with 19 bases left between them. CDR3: CASSRAIQGRHEQYF. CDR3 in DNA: TGCGCCAGCAGCAGAGCCATACAGGGTCGGCACGAGCAGTACTTC.

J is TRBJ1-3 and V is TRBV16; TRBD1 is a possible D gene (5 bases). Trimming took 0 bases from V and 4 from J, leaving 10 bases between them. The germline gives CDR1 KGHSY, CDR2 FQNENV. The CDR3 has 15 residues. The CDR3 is CASSQSSGLGNTIYF. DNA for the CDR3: TGTGCCAGCAGCCAATCCTCAGGGCTCGGAAACACCATATATTTT.

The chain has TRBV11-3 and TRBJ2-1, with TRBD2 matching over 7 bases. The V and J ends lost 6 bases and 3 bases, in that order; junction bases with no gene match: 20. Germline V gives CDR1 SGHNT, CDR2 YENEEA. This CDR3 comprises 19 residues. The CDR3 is CASSPMAGLGGGYYNEQFF. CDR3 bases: TGTGCCAGCAGTCCTATGGCGGGTCTTGGGGGGGGGTACTACAATGAGCAGTTCTTC.

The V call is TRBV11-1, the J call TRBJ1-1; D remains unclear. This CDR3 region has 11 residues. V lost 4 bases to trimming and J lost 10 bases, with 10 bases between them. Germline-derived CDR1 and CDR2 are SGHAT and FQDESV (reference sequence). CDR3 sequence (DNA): TGTGCCAGCAGCTCCCCGATGGGAGCTTTCTTT. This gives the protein CASSSPMGAFF.

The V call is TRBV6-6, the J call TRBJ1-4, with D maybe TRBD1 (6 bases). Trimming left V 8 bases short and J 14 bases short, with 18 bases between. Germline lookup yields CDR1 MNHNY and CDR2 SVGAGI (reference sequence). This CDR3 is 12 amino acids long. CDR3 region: CASRDILFALFF. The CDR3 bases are TGTGCCAGCCGGGACATCCTTTTTGCGCTGTTTTTT.

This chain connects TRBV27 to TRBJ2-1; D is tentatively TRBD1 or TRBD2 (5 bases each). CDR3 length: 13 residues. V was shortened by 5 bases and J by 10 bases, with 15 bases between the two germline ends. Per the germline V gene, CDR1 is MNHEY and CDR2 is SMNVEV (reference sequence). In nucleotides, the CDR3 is TGTGCCAGCAGTCCAGGGACCTTAGGGGAGCAGTTCTTC. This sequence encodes CASSPGTLGEQFF.

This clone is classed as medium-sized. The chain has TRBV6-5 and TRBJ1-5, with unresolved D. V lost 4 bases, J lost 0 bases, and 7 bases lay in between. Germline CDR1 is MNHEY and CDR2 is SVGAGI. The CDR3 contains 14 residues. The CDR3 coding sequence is TGTGCCAGCAGTTCCGGGAATAGCAATCAGCCCCAGCATTTT. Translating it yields CASSSGNSNQPQHF.

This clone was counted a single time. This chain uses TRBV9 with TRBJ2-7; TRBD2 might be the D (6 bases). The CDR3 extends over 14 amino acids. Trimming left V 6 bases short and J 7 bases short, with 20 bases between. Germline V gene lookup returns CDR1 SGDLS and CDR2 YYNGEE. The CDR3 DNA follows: TGTGCCAGCAATTTATCGCCTAGCGAGAGGGAGCAGTACTTC. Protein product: CASNLSPSEREQYF. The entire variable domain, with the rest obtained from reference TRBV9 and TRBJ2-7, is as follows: DSGVTQTPKHLITATGQRVTLRCSPRSGDLSVYWYQQSLDQGLQFLIQYYNGEERAKGNILERFSAQQFPDLHSELNLSSLELGDSALYFCASNLSPSEREQYFGPGTRLTVT.

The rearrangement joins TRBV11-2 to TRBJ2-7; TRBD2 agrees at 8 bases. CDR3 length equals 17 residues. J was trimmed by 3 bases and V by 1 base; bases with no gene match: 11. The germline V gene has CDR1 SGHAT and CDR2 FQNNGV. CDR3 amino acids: CASSLGLAGLPGYEQYF. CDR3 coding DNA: TGTGCCAGCAGCTTAGGTCTAGCGGGTCTCCCGGGCTACGAGCAGTACTTC. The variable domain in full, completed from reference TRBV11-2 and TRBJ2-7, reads EAGVAQSPRYKIIEKRQSVAFWCNPISGHATLYWYQQILGQGPKLLIQFQNNGVVDDSQLPKDRFSAERLKGVDSTLKIQPAKLEDSAVYLCASSLGLAGLPGYEQYFGPGTRLTVT.

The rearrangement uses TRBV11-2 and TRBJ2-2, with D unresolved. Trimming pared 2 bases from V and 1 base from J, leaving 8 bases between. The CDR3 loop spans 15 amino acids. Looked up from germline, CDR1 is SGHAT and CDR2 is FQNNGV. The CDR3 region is CASSLLGLNTGELFF. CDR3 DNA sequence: TGTGCCAGCAGCTTATTGGGCCTGAACACCGGGGAGCTGTTTTTT.

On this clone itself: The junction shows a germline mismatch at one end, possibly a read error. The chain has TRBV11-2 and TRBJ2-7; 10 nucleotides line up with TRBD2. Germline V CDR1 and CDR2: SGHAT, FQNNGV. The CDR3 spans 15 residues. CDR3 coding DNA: TGCGCCAGCAGCCAAGAGGGTAGCGGGAGGTACGAGCAGTACTTC. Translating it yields CASSQEGSGRYEQYF.

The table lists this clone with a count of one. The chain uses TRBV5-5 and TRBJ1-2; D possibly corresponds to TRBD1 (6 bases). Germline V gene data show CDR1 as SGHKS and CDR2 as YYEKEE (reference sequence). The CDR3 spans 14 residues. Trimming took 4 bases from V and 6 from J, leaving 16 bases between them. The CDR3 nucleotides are TGTGCCAGCAGCCAAGAAGCAGGGGATGATGGCTACACCTTC. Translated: CASSQEAGDDGYTF.

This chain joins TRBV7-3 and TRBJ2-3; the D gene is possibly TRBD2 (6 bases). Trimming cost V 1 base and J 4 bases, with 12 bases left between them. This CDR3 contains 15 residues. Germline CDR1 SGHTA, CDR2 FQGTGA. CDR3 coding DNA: TGTGCCAGCAGCTTAATGGGCGGGGTTGCAGATACGCAGTATTTT. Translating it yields CASSLMGGVADTQYF.

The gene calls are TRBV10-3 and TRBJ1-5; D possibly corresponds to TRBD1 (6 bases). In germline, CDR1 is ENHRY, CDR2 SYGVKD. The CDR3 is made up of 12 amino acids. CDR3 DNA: TGTGGTGTTAGGGGGGAAAATCAGCCCCAGCATTTT. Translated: CGVRGENQPQHF.

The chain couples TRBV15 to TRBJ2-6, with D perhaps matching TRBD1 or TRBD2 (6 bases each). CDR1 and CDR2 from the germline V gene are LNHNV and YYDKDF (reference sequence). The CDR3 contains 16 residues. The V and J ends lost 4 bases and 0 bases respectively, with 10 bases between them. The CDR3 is CATSTRGGSGANVLTF. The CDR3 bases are TGTGCCACCAGCACCAGGGGAGGCTCTGGGGCCAACGTCCTGACTTTC.

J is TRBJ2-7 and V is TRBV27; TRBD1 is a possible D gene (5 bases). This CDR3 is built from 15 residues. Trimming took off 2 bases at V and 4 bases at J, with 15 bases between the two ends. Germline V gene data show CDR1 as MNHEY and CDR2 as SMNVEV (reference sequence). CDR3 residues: CASSLNTGLGYEQYF. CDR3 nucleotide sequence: TGTGCCAGCAGTTTAAATACAGGTCTGGGATACGAGCAGTACTTC.

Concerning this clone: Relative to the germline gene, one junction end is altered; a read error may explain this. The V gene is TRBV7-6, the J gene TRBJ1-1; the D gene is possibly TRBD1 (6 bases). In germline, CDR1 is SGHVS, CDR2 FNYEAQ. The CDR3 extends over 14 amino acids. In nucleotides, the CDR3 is TGTGCCATCAGCGAGGGGGGTATGAACACTGAAGCTTTCTTT. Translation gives CAISEGGMNTEAFF.

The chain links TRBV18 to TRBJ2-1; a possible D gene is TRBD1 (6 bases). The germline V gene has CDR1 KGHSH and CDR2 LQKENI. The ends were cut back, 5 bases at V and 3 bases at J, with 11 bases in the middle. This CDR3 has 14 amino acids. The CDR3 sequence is CASSGTGYYNEQFF. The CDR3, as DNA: TGTGCCAGCTCAGGAACAGGGTACTACAATGAGCAGTTCTTC.

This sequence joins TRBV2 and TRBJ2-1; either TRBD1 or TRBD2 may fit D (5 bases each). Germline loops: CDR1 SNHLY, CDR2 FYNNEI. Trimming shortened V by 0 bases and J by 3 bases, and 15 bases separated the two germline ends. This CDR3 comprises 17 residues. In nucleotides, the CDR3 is TGTGCCAGCAGTGAAGCCCCGGGGCTAGCAAACTACAATGAGCAGTTCTTC. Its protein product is CASSEAPGLANYNEQFF. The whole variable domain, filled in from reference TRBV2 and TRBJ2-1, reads EPEVTQTPSHQVTQMGQEVILRCVPISNHLYFYWYRQILGQKVEFLVSFYNNEISEKSEIFDDQFSVERPDGSNFTLKIRSTKLEDSAMYFCASSEAPGLANYNEQFFGPGTRLTVL.